Below are 14 T cell receptor beta chains sequenced from a single sample in a study of shared clonotypes between healthy human individuals. TCRdb keeps only in-frame clones here, not all; method: immunoSEQ multiplex PCR. The sample lists about 590,000 clones, roughly 95% occurring once. It was CD45RO-negative cells, positively selected for CCR7, that made up naive CD8 cells, with terminally differentiated effector memory CD45RA+ cells excluded. The source material was naive CD8+ T cells sorted from blood. These receptors all come from a woman in her 30s in good health.

The chain uses TRBV28 and TRBJ2-2, with D perhaps assigned TRBD1 or TRBD2 (6 bases each). CDR3 size: 16 residues. Trimming took off 2 bases at V and 2 bases at J, with 12 bases between the two ends. Looked up from germline, CDR1 is MDHEN and CDR2 is SYDVKM. The CDR3, as DNA: TGTGCCAGCAGTTTAACGGGGGCGTTAAACACCGGGGAGCTGTTTTTT. This codes for CASSLTGALNTGELFF. Full variable domain (rest looked up from reference TRBV28 and TRBJ2-2): DVKVTQSSRYLVKRTGEKVFLECVQDMDHENMFWYRQDPGLGLRLIYFSYDVKMKEKGDIPEGYSVSREKKERFSLILESASTNQTSMYLCASSLTGALNTGELFFGEGSRLTVL.

The CDR3: CASSAEGGLSGNTIYF. The CDR3 nucleotides read TGTGCCAGCAGCGCCGAGGGAGGCCTCTCTGGAAACACCATATATTTT. The rearrangement links TRBV9 to TRBJ1-3; no clear D. Deletions cut 3 bases from V and 0 bases from J, with 13 bases between. Germline CDR1 SGDLS, CDR2 YYNGEE. The CDR3 has 16 residues. The complete variable domain, with remaining parts taken from reference TRBV9 and TRBJ1-3, reads DSGVTQTPKHLITATGQRVTLRCSPRSGDLSVYWYQQSLDQGLQFLIQYYNGEERAKGNILERFSAQQFPDLHSELNLSSLELGDSALYFCASSAEGGLSGNTIYFGEGSWLTVV.

The chain joins TRBV4-1 to TRBJ2-7; D uncertain. V lost 1 base, J lost 6 bases, and 10 bases lay in between. Looked up from germline, CDR1 is MGHRA and CDR2 is YSYEKL. The CDR3 has 13 residues. Written as DNA, the CDR3 is TGCGCCAGCAGCCAAGGGACCCTCATCGAGCAGTACTTC. Translating gives CASSQGTLIEQYF.

The genes are TRBV7-9 and TRBJ2-6, with 11 bases matching TRBD1. V dropped 7 bases and J dropped 2; count of bases not matched to a gene: 13. From germline, CDR1 is SEHNR and CDR2 FQNEAQ (reference sequence). This CDR3 region has 19 residues. The CDR3 nucleotides read TGTGCCAGCATCTTCCCGTGGGGACAGGGGGAGGCTGGGGCCAACGTCCTGACTTTC. Protein product: CASIFPWGQGEAGANVLTF.

In its sample, this clone was seen once. The genes are TRBV9 and TRBJ2-5; a possible D gene is TRBD2 (6 bases). This CDR3 region has 14 residues. V lost 0 bases and J lost 5, with 11 bases in between. From germline, CDR1 is SGDLS and CDR2 YYNGEE. The chain's CDR3 is CASSVGLASETQYF. The CDR3, as DNA: TGTGCCAGCAGCGTAGGTCTAGCGAGTGAGACCCAGTACTTC.

Turning to this clone: Other DNA variants within this sample encode the same CDR3. J is TRBJ2-7 and V is TRBV13; 9 positions agree with TRBD1. The CDR3 is 14 residues long. V trimming: 0 bases; J trimming: 4 bases; junction bases outside the gene matches: 1. CDR1 is PRHDT and CDR2 is FYEKMQ in the germline V gene (reference sequence). Here the CDR3 reads CASSLGTGGYEQYF. DNA of the CDR3: TGTGCCAGCAGCTTAGGGACAGGGGGGTACGAGCAGTACTTC. Full variable domain (remainder filled in from reference TRBV13 and TRBJ2-7): AAGVIQSPRHLIKEKRETATLKCYPIPRHDTVYWYQQGPGQDPQFLISFYEKMQSDKGSIPDRFSAQQFSDYHSELNMSSLELGDSALYFCASSLGTGGYEQYFGPGTRLTVT.

V and J are TRBV19 and TRBJ1-4, with 7 bases matching TRBD1. CDR1 and CDR2 from the germline V gene are LNHDA and SQIVND (reference sequence). The CDR3 has 15 residues. The V and J ends lost 9 bases and 4 bases, in that order; junction bases with no gene match: 11. CDR3: CASTRGTAINEKLFF. The CDR3 DNA is TGTGCCAGCACGCGGGGGACAGCGATTAATGAAAAACTGTTTTTT.

The rearrangement uses TRBV15 and TRBJ2-7, with unresolved D. The CDR3 sequence is 15 residues long. V lost 0 bases and J 0 bases, leaving 9 bases between the germline ends. Germline V lookup: CDR1 LNHNV, CDR2 YYDKDF (reference sequence). The CDR3 sequence is CATSRDKASSYEQYF. The CDR3 region has the DNA TGTGCCACCAGCAGAGATAAGGCCTCCTCCTACGAGCAGTACTTC.

The genes are TRBV10-3 and TRBJ2-7, with D tentatively TRBD2 (6 bases). CDR1 and CDR2 from the germline V gene are ENHRY and SYGVKD. V shed 0 bases and J shed 7 bases, with 10 bases lying between them. The CDR3 is 13 residues long. The CDR3 DNA reads as TGTGCCATCAGTGAGTCGGGCGGGGAAGAGCAGTACTTC. Translation: CAISESGGEEQYF.

This chain joins TRBV28 and TRBJ2-1; D call uncertain. The CDR3 contains 17 residues. Germline-derived CDR1 and CDR2 are MDHEN and SYDVKM. V was cut by 5 bases and J by 5 bases, with 22 bases left in between. CDR3 DNA: TGTGCCAGCAGTCCGGCCGGGCGGCGGCAGTACGACAATGAGCAGTTCTTC. Its translation is CASSPAGRRQYDNEQFF. Drawing the rest from reference TRBV28 and TRBJ2-1, the complete variable domain is DVKVTQSSRYLVKRTGEKVFLECVQDMDHENMFWYRQDPGLGLRLIYFSYDVKMKEKGDIPEGYSVSREKKERFSLILESASTNQTSMYLCASSPAGRRQYDNEQFFGPGTRLTVL.

This clone was seen just once. DNA of the CDR3: TGTGCCAGCAGTTTATGGATAGGGACGGGCAATCAGCCCCAGCATTTT. Protein product: CASSLWIGTGNQPQHF. V usage is TRBV28 and J usage is TRBJ1-5; D perhaps matches TRBD1 (5 bases). Trimming removed 0 bases from V and 2 bases from J, with 11 bases in between. Per the germline V gene, CDR1 is MDHEN and CDR2 is SYDVKM. This CDR3 is built from 16 residues. The full variable domain, with the rest looked up from reference TRBV28 and TRBJ1-5, is DVKVTQSSRYLVKRTGEKVFLECVQDMDHENMFWYRQDPGLGLRLIYFSYDVKMKEKGDIPEGYSVSREKKERFSLILESASTNQTSMYLCASSLWIGTGNQPQHFGDGTRLSIL.

The chain carries TRBV5-1 and TRBJ1-2; TRBD1 might be the D (5 bases). This CDR3 is built from 17 residues. The V end lost 2 bases, the J end lost 1 base, and 18 bases lay between the germline ends. Looked up from germline, CDR1 is SGHRS and CDR2 is YFSETQ. The CDR3 DNA reads TGCGCCAGCAGCTTTGACACAGGACTTCAGGGTAACTATGGCTACACCTTC. Translated, it gives CASSFDTGLQGNYGYTF.

V and J are TRBV28 and TRBJ2-7; TRBD2 is a possible D gene (5 bases). This CDR3 has 15 residues. Trimming shortened V by 5 bases and J by 1 base, and 15 bases separated the two germline ends. Germline CDR1 reads MDHEN; CDR2 reads SYDVKM. CDR3 nucleotides: TGTGCCAGCAGTGCAGACCCGAGCGGTTCCTACGAGCAGTACTTC. Translation gives CASSADPSGSYEQYF.

The V call is TRBV9, the J call TRBJ1-2; TRBD1 is a possible D gene (6 bases). Germline V CDR1 and CDR2: SGDLS, YYNGEE. The CDR3 length is 13 residues. V was pared by 2 bases and J by 5 bases, with 10 bases between. This CDR3 reads CASSVEGGYGYTF. CDR3 nucleotide sequence: TGTGCCAGCAGCGTGGAGGGGGGTTATGGCTACACCTTC.